What follows are 23 T cell receptor beta chains derived from one specimen sequenced in a study of monozygotic twins with inflammatory bowel disease. TCRdb processed the 5' RACE reads again and assigns one entry to each CDR3 protein, with no DNA. The listing contains around 380,000 distinct CDR3 sequences. The sample taken for sequencing was blood. All receptors come from a human donor with ulcerative colitis or Crohn's disease, or a healthy co-twin of an affected twin (not recorded which).

The genes are TRBV5-1 and TRBJ2-1; absent DNA, TCRdb's TRBD2 call cannot be checked. The CDR3 consists of 14 residues. The germline V gene encodes CDR1 SGHRS and CDR2 YFSETQ. The CDR3 is CASSSGFPDNEQFF.

The chain joins TRBV5-1 to TRBJ2-6. CDR1 is SGHRS and CDR2 is YFSETQ in the germline V gene. CDR3 size: 17 residues. The CDR3 is CASSLGHTGIGANVLTF. The full variable domain, in which reference TRBV5-1 and TRBJ2-6 provide the parts outside the CDR3, is KAGVTQTPRYLIKTRGQQVTLSCSPISGHRSVSWYQQTPGQGLQFLFEYFSETQRNKGNFPGRFSGRQFSNSRSEMNVSTLELGDSALYLCASSLGHTGIGANVLTFGAGSRLTVL.

The chain combines TRBV2 with TRBJ1-5. The germline V gene has CDR1 SNHLY and CDR2 FYNNEI. This CDR3 has 14 residues. CDR3: CASSREGSNQPQHF. Using reference TRBV2 and TRBJ1-5 for the parts outside the CDR3, the full variable domain is EPEVTQTPSHQVTQMGQEVILRCVPISNHLYFYWYRQILGQKVEFLVSFYNNEISEKSEIFDDQFSVERPDGSNFTLKIRSTKLEDSAMYFCASSREGSNQPQHFGDGTRLSIL.

V and J are TRBV6-6 and TRBJ2-1; TCRdb selects TRBD1, and the lack of DNA leaves this call unchecked. Germline V gene data show CDR1 as MNHNY and CDR2 as SVGAGI (reference sequence). CDR3 size: 12 residues. The CDR3 sequence is CASSPTGSEQFF.

The chain employs TRBV5-1 and TRBJ1-5. Germline loops: CDR1 SGHRS, CDR2 YFSETQ. CDR3 length: 14 residues. The CDR3 loop reads CASSLGTDNQPQHF.

The chain uses TRBV14 and TRBJ1-1. Germline CDR1 SGHDN, CDR2 FVKESK. This CDR3 is 14 amino acids long. The CDR3 loop reads CASSYRVGNTEAFF.

V is TRBV27 and J is TRBJ2-7; the D call of TRBD2 rests on TCRdb alone, since no DNA is present to check it. CDR3 length equals 15 residues. Germline V CDR1 and CDR2: MNHEY, SMNVEV (reference sequence). CDR3: CASSYLSGRIYEQYF.

V is TRBV6-1 and J is TRBJ2-7; there is no DNA to check the TCRdb D call of TRBD2. The CDR3 covers 18 residues. The V gene's germline CDR1 is MNHNS and CDR2 SASEGT. CDR3 amino acids: CASSIQAAGERSAYEQYF.

The gene calls are TRBV4-2 and TRBJ2-7; the D call from TCRdb, TRBD2, cannot be confirmed without DNA. This CDR3 contains 16 residues. The germline V gene encodes CDR1 LGHNA and CDR2 YNFKEQ. This chain's CDR3 is CASSQEAGPSSYEQYF.

This rearrangement joins TRBV5-4 to TRBJ1-1; TCRdb indicates TRBD1, and absent DNA this call remains unverified. In germline, CDR1 is SGHNT, CDR2 YYREEE (reference sequence). CDR3 length: 15 amino acids. This CDR3 reads CASSRGTGGDTEAFF.

This chain connects TRBV5-1 to TRBJ2-1; TCRdb's D call of TRBD2 is untestable without DNA. Germline V gives CDR1 SGHRS, CDR2 YFSETQ. The CDR3 is 15 residues long. This chain's CDR3 is CASSTGTSSGNEQFF.

The rearrangement uses TRBV5-5 and TRBJ2-1; TCRdb's D call of TRBD2 is untestable without DNA. Looked up from germline, CDR1 is SGHKS and CDR2 is YYEKEE (reference sequence). CDR3 length equals 17 residues. CDR3 in amino acids: CASSQPGTQSSYNEQFF.

This chain connects TRBV18 to TRBJ1-2; there is no DNA to check the TCRdb D call of TRBD1. The CDR3 is 16 residues long. CDR1 KGHSH and CDR2 LQKENI come from the germline V gene. The chain's CDR3 is CASSPPSGGRYAGYTF.

The V gene is TRBV3-1, the J gene TRBJ1-2. CDR1 is LGHDT and CDR2 is YNNKEL in the germline V gene (reference sequence). This CDR3 is built from 16 residues. CDR3 sequence reads: CASSPGLRRAGYGYTF.

This chain uses TRBV29-1 with TRBJ2-4. CDR1 and CDR2 (germline): SQVTM, ANQGSEA. This CDR3 contains 11 residues. CDR3 loop: CSAHTENIQYF.

The chain links TRBV5-1 to TRBJ2-7. Germline V gives CDR1 SGHRS, CDR2 YFSETQ. CDR3 size: 15 residues. The CDR3 loop reads CASSLASGGYYEQYF.

The J gene is TRBJ2-3, the V gene TRBV7-6; checking the TCRdb D call of TRBD1 is not possible without DNA. The V gene's germline CDR1 is SGHVS and CDR2 FNYEAQ. The CDR3 covers 14 residues. The CDR3 loop is CASSLGGGGDTQYF.

V gene TRBV4-3 combines with J gene TRBJ1-1. CDR3 length: 14 amino acids. Germline CDR1 and CDR2: LGHNA and YSLEER. Here the CDR3 reads CASSQMEGSTEAFF.

The chain links TRBV12-3 or TRBV12-4 to TRBJ1-1. There are 12 residues in the CDR3. The CDR3 sequence: CASSSLVTEAFF.

V is TRBV12-3 or TRBV12-4 and J is TRBJ1-4; TCRdb names TRBD1, which stays unverified in the absence of DNA. There are 14 residues in the CDR3. CDR3 protein: CASSLKRGGEKLFF.

The chain couples TRBV9 to TRBJ2-1; TCRdb selects TRBD2, and the lack of DNA leaves this call unchecked. CDR1 is SGDLS, CDR2 YYNGEE, per germline. The CDR3 totals 15 residues. The CDR3 spells CASSASGSSGGEQFF.

This chain links TRBV12-3 or TRBV12-4 with TRBJ1-4. CDR3 length: 15 residues. Here the CDR3 reads CASSPREGRWEKLFF.

This sequence joins TRBV2 and TRBJ2-2; with no DNA, the TCRdb D assignment of TRBD2 cannot be verified. This CDR3 is 12 amino acids long. From germline, CDR1 is SNHLY and CDR2 FYNNEI. The CDR3: CASPSGTGELFF. Full variable domain (missing parts from reference TRBV2 and TRBJ2-2): EPEVTQTPSHQVTQMGQEVILRCVPISNHLYFYWYRQILGQKVEFLVSFYNNEISEKSEIFDDQFSVERPDGSNFTLKIRSTKLEDSAMYFCASPSGTGELFFGEGSRLTVL.